The 22 T cell receptor beta chains below all came from one sample that was sequenced in a study of Ad26.COV2.S vaccination and SARS-CoV-2 variants. TCRdb's table, derived via immunoSEQ multiplex PCR, lists solely in-frame clones and lacks some. Among fewer than 400,000 clones listed, less than 90% were seen once. Treatment specified: 15 to 20 received Ad26.COV2.S at low or high dose, single or two shots; about 5 received placebo; per-sample allocation not given. Sampling took place 63 days after the first vaccine or placebo injection. The source material was peripheral blood, sampled in a trial of Ad26.COV2.S vaccine versus placebo. The receptors were gathered from a person between 18 and 65 years old who received the Ad26.COV2.S COVID-19 vaccine or a placebo.

The CDR3 loop is CASSQEGRDLAETQYF. In nucleotides, the CDR3 is TGTGCCAGCAGCCAAGAGGGGAGGGACCTTGCAGAGACCCAGTACTTC. The chain carries TRBV3-1 (or the pseudogene TRBV3-2) and TRBJ2-5, with 7 nucleotides matching TRBD2. Germline V gene sequence: CDR1 LGHDT, CDR2 YNNKEL (reference sequence). V shed 0 bases and J 4 bases; nucleotides not matched to a gene: 8. This CDR3 has 16 amino acids.

This clone was counted only a few times. The chain carries TRBV7-9 and TRBJ2-7; perhaps TRBD2 as D (5 bases). V gave up 5 bases and J gave up 2 bases, with 13 bases separating them. The CDR3 covers 14 residues. CDR1 SEHNR and CDR2 FQNEAQ come from the germline V gene (reference sequence). CDR3 residues: CASSPGNLPYEQYF. DNA of the CDR3: TGTGCCAGCAGCCCGGGGAACCTCCCCTACGAGCAGTACTTC.

This clone was observed a single time. This rearrangement joins TRBV2 to TRBJ1-1, with D perhaps TRBD1 (5 bases). CDR3 length: 14 amino acids. Germline V CDR1 and CDR2: SNHLY, FYNNEI. V was clipped by 6 bases and J by 1 base, with 12 bases between them. CDR3: CASRGGISNTEAFF. For the CDR3, the DNA is TGTGCCAGCAGGGGGGGGATCTCGAACACTGAAGCTTTCTTT. The full variable domain, with the rest looked up from reference TRBV2 and TRBJ1-1, is EPEVTQTPSHQVTQMGQEVILRCVPISNHLYFYWYRQILGQKVEFLVSFYNNEISEKSEIFDDQFSVERPDGSNFTLKIRSTKLEDSAMYFCASRGGISNTEAFFGQGTRLTVV.

This chain uses TRBV5-8 with TRBJ2-1; 7 nucleotides line up with TRBD1. Germline V gene data show CDR1 as SGHTS and CDR2 as YDEGEE. The CDR3 runs 15 residues. V shed 4 bases, J shed 4 bases, and the junction held 8 bases outside the gene matches. The CDR3 DNA reads as TGTGCCAGCAGCGGTGACAGGGCCCTTTACAATGAGCAGTTCTTC. This encodes CASSGDRALYNEQFF.

The count of this clone is one. This sequence joins TRBV5-4 and TRBJ2-5, with 7 bases matching TRBD1. Germline CDR1 is SGHNT and CDR2 is YYREEE (reference sequence). The V segment lost 4 bases and the J segment 2 bases; nucleotides outside the gene matches: 5. The CDR3 contains 14 residues. The CDR3 is CASSTGTDQETQYF. The CDR3 DNA follows: TGTGCCAGCAGCACTGGGACAGATCAAGAGACCCAGTACTTC.

This clone has only one observation. V and J are TRBV24-1 and TRBJ1-2; D might be TRBD1 (5 bases). The CDR3 has 15 residues. Per the germline V gene, CDR1 is KGHDR and CDR2 is SFDVKD. V dropped 3 bases and J dropped 8 bases, with 18 bases sitting between them. CDR3 protein: CATSDDVGTLEGYTF. DNA for the CDR3: TGTGCCACCAGTGATGATGTGGGGACCCTGGAGGGCTACACCTTC.

The chain is built from TRBV6-5 and TRBJ2-5; TRBD2 matches at 7 bases. This CDR3 has 13 residues. Trimming at V came to 5 bases and at J to 5 bases, leaving 5 bases not matched to a gene. Per the germline V gene, CDR1 is MNHEY and CDR2 is SVGAGI. CDR3 sequence: CASSQSGVETQYF. The CDR3 bases are TGTGCCAGCAGTCAGAGCGGGGTCGAGACCCAGTACTTC.

V usage is TRBV3-1 (or the pseudogene TRBV3-2) and J usage is TRBJ2-1; 9 positions agree with TRBD1. With V trimmed by 2 bases and J by 5 bases, 4 bases remained unmatched. CDR1 is LGHDT and CDR2 is YNNKEL in the germline V gene (reference sequence). The CDR3 contains 15 residues. The CDR3 DNA reads TGTGCCAGCAGCCAATCGGACAGGGGTCACAATGAGCAGTTCTTC. Translation: CASSQSDRGHNEQFF.

This clone was observed a single time. This CDR3 reads CASSSTGSDTQYF. In DNA, the CDR3 is TGTGCCAGCAGCTCGACAGGGAGCGATACGCAGTATTTT. The genes are TRBV7-8 and TRBJ2-3; 7 positions agree with TRBD1. The CDR3 sequence is 13 residues long. Germline V gives CDR1 SGHVS, CDR2 FQNEAQ. The V segment lost 4 bases and the J segment 6 bases; nucleotides outside the gene matches: 4.

The chain is built from TRBV11-2 and TRBJ1-4; D is unresolved. Germline CDR1 reads SGHAT; CDR2 reads FQNNGV. Trimming took 3 bases from V and 8 from J, leaving 19 bases between them. The CDR3 runs to 16 residues. CDR3 in DNA: TGTGCCAGCAGCTTCACCCCCGGGGTCCGTGAGGAAAAACTGTTTTTT. As protein: CASSFTPGVREEKLFF.

This chain connects TRBV6-5 to TRBJ1-1; no clear D gene. Per the germline V gene, CDR1 is MNHEY and CDR2 is SVGAGI. V was cut by 7 bases and J by 5 bases, with 14 bases left in between. This CDR3 comprises 13 residues. The CDR3 nucleotides read TGTGCCAGCACCACACCCGGAGATACTGAAGCTTTCTTT. As protein: CASTTPGDTEAFF.

The V and J genes are TRBV19 and TRBJ2-7; D remains unclear. The CDR3 loop spans 11 amino acids. Germline V gives CDR1 LNHDA, CDR2 SQIVND (reference sequence). Trimming stripped 4 bases from V and 6 bases from J, with 7 bases between. This CDR3 is CASSTHREQYF. The CDR3 DNA reads TGTGCCAGTAGTACCCACCGCGAGCAGTACTTC.

The chain recombines TRBV28 with TRBJ1-2; tentative D call: TRBD1 (6 bases). The germline V and J ends were trimmed by 5 bases and 9 bases, with 13 bases remaining between them. The CDR3 sequence is 12 residues long. From germline, CDR1 is MDHEN and CDR2 SYDVKM. The DNA for the CDR3 is TGTGCCAGCAGTGTACAGGGCGGTAGCTACACCTTC. It yields the protein CASSVQGGSYTF.

The chain has TRBV5-1 and TRBJ2-1; 9 positions agree with TRBD1. The CDR3 contains 14 residues. Looked up from germline, CDR1 is SGHRS and CDR2 is YFSETQ. The trim removed 4 bases at V and 7 bases at J, leaving 6 bases unmatched. CDR3 in amino acids: CASSPGQGRNEQFF. The DNA for the CDR3 is TGCGCCAGCAGCCCAGGACAGGGGCGGAATGAGCAGTTCTTC.

This clone is a singleton in its sample. V usage is TRBV4-1 and J usage is TRBJ1-4; 10 bases line up with TRBD1. Germline CDR1 is MGHRA and CDR2 is YSYEKL. The CDR3 sequence is 14 residues long. V was clipped by 4 bases and J by 8 bases; unmatched bases: 4. CDR3 bases: TGCGCCAGCAGCCCGGGACAGGGGTTGGAAAAACTGTTTTTT. This encodes CASSPGQGLEKLFF.

The V and J genes are TRBV15 and TRBJ2-1; D unresolved. This CDR3 comprises 17 residues. CDR1 is LNHNV, CDR2 YYDKDF, per germline (reference sequence). Trimming removed 8 bases at V and 5 bases at J, with 25 bases between. The CDR3 DNA follows: TGTGCCACCGCCTGGGAAAGACCCATCCGGTTGCACAATGAGCAGTTCTTC. Protein product: CATAWERPIRLHNEQFF. The full variable domain, in which reference TRBV15 and TRBJ2-1 provide the parts outside the CDR3, is DAMVIQNPRYQVTQFGKPVTLSCSQTLNHNVMYWYQQKSSQAPKLLFHYYDKDFNNEADTPDNFQSRRPNTSFCFLDIRSPGLGDTAMYLCATAWERPIRLHNEQFFGPGTRLTVL.

This chain links TRBV5-1 with TRBJ2-1; 8 bases are shared with TRBD2. The V gene end was trimmed by 3 bases and the J gene end by 4 bases; junction bases not matched to a gene: 6. Per the germline V gene, CDR1 is SGHRS and CDR2 is YFSETQ. This CDR3 is built from 15 residues. DNA for the CDR3: TGCGCCAGCAGCTCAGCGGGGGTCCAATACAATGAGCAGTTCTTC. Its protein product is CASSSAGVQYNEQFF.

This clone has just a few counts. Other DNA sequences in this specimen translate into the identical CDR3. The V and J genes are TRBV11-2 and TRBJ1-6; no firm D call. The CDR3 consists of 13 residues. The germline V gene has CDR1 SGHAT and CDR2 FQNNGV. V dropped 0 bases and J dropped 7 bases, with 4 bases sitting between them. The CDR3 protein is CASSLDQNSPLHF. The DNA of the CDR3 is TGTGCCAGCAGCTTAGACCAGAATTCACCCCTCCACTTT.

The gene calls are TRBV5-1 and TRBJ1-4; D may be TRBD1 (5 bases). The germline gives CDR1 SGHRS, CDR2 YFSETQ. CDR3 size: 14 residues. The ends were cut back, 3 bases at V and 8 bases at J, with 14 bases in the middle. CDR3 sequence: CASSWGEAGEKLFF. CDR3 in DNA: TGCGCCAGCAGCTGGGGGGAGGCAGGAGAAAAACTGTTTTTT.

The rearrangement uses TRBV19 and TRBJ1-5; 8 positions match TRBD1. The CDR3 has 17 residues. V shed 5 bases and J 4 bases; nucleotides not matched to a gene: 13. Germline V lookup: CDR1 LNHDA, CDR2 SQIVND (reference sequence). The CDR3 nucleotides read TGTGCCAGTAGTCAGGTTACATCAACAGGGGGAAATCAGCCCCAGCATTTT. Its protein product is CASSQVTSTGGNQPQHF.

This sequence joins TRBV6-1 and TRBJ1-1; D gene ambiguous. There are 12 residues in the CDR3. Per the germline V gene, CDR1 is MNHNS and CDR2 is SASEGT. The V gene lost 3 bases and the J gene lost 10 bases, with 12 bases spanning the gap. The CDR3, as DNA: TGTGCCAGCAGTGAGGGTAGTGTTGGAGCTTTCTTT. It yields the protein CASSEGSVGAFF.

CDR3 sequence: CASSPTPDSNEKLFF. The CDR3 nucleotides read TGCGCCAGCAGCCCGACGCCAGATTCTAATGAAAAACTGTTTTTT. This chain joins TRBV5-1 and TRBJ1-4; D call uncertain. The CDR3 totals 15 residues. Germline loops: CDR1 SGHRS, CDR2 YFSETQ. The V and J ends lost 4 bases and 3 bases respectively, with 13 bases between them. Full variable domain (outside the CDR3, taken from reference TRBV5-1 and TRBJ1-4): KAGVTQTPRYLIKTRGQQVTLSCSPISGHRSVSWYQQTPGQGLQFLFEYFSETQRNKGNFPGRFSGRQFSNSRSEMNVSTLELGDSALYLCASSPTPDSNEKLFFGSGTQLSVL.